In its sample, the clone carrying this TCR beta chain was seen a few times. This specimen comes from a study of blood T cell repertoires in COVID-19. Assay used: immunoSEQ multiplex PCR; TCRdb lists only in-frame clones, some missing. The sample has about 140,000 clones; around 84% are singletons. This CDR3 region has 16 residues. V gave up 6 bases and J gave up 5 bases, with 20 bases separating them. Germline CDR1 reads MNHEY; CDR2 reads SMNVEV (reference sequence). The sequenced material came from peripheral blood. This receptor was taken from a woman aged 55-69 years with acute or convalescent COVID-19. The V call is TRBV27, the J call TRBJ2-4, with a weak D call TRBD1 (6 bases). CDR3 DNA: TGTGCCAGCAGCTCTCTAAAGACAGGCAAGCAAAACATTCAGTACTTC. Its translation: CASSSLKTGKQNIQYF.